The rows below give T cell receptor beta chains drawn from one sample of a study of blood T cells in healthy people across ages. TCRdb re-derived calls from the 5' RACE reads in MiXCR, one entry per CDR3 protein. The sample yields 1,500,000 or so distinct CDR3 sequences, roughly two fifths seen once. The sequencing input was blood. The receptors shown here come from a woman aged 18-35 years in good health. CDR3s include the opening cysteine and the closing phenylalanine or tryptophan. The order of the fields is V gene, D gene, clone size, J gene, CDR3 protein, CDR3 DNA. A D gene is named only where the DNA matches it firmly. Size values are once, few and many counts, or a class for expanded clones, and some rows have none.

V: TRBV5-1; D: .; size: .; J: TRBJ2-7; CDR3: CASALGDNNSYEQYF; DNA: TGCGCCAGCGCCCTTGGGGACAACAACTCCTACGAGCAGTACTTC
V: TRBV5-1; D: .; size: few; J: TRBJ2-7; CDR3: CASSDGPYAYEQYF; DNA: TGCGCCAGCAGCGACGGACCGTACGCCTACGAGCAGTACTTC
V: TRBV2; D: .; size: few; J: TRBJ2-4; CDR3: CASMHPLLKNIQYF; DNA: TGTGCCAGCATGCACCCACTACTGAAAAACATTCAGTACTTC
V: TRBV5-1; D: TRBD2; size: few; J: TRBJ2-3; CDR3: CASSLSLAGVADTQYF; DNA: TGCGCCAGCAGCTTGTCGCTAGCGGGAGTCGCAGATACGCAGTATTTT
V: TRBV12-3/TRBV12-4; D: TRBD1; size: .; J: TRBJ2-3; CDR3: CASGTGRDTQYF; DNA: TGTGCCAGCGGGACAGGGAGAGATACGCAGTATTTT
V: TRBV4-1; D: .; size: .; J: TRBJ2-7; CDR3: CASSQEGQISYEQYF; DNA: TGCGCCAGCAGCCAAGAAGGACAGATCTCCTACGAGCAGTACTTC
V: TRBV7-6; D: .; size: few; J: TRBJ1-2; CDR3: CASSLAPHRAGNYGYTF; DNA: TGTGCCAGCAGCTTAGCGCCCCATAGGGCGGGGAACTATGGCTACACCTTC
V: TRBV11-2; D: .; size: few; J: TRBJ2-7; CDR3: CASSEVSFSSYEQYF; DNA: TGTGCCAGCAGCGAAGTCAGCTTTAGCTCCTACGAGCAGTACTTC
V: TRBV20-1; D: TRBD1; size: .; J: TRBJ2-5; CDR3: CSADSGTAEETQYF; DNA: TGCAGTGCTGACTCCGGGACAGCCGAAGAGACCCAGTACTTC
V: TRBV3-1; D: .; size: .; J: TRBJ2-1; CDR3: CASSQSASINEQFF; DNA: TGTGCCAGCAGCCAATCGGCAAGTATAAATGAGCAGTTCTTC
V: TRBV12-3/TRBV12-4; D: .; size: few; J: TRBJ2-5; CDR3: CASSFDRLKTQYF; DNA: TGTGCCAGCAGTTTCGATAGATTGAAGACCCAGTACTTC
V: TRBV7-3; D: .; size: .; J: TRBJ2-1; CDR3: CASSTSSANEQFF; DNA: TGTGCCAGCAGCACCTCTAGCGCCAATGAGCAGTTCTTC
V: TRBV4-3; D: .; size: few; J: TRBJ2-1; CDR3: CASSQVTASLYNEQFF; DNA: TGCGCCAGCAGCCAAGTGACAGCATCTCTCTACAATGAGCAGTTCTTC
V: TRBV11-2; D: TRBD2; size: .; J: TRBJ2-7; CDR3: CASSYLSGRAISSYEQYF; DNA: TGTGCCAGCAGCTACCTTAGCGGGAGGGCCATCTCATCTTACGAGCAGTACTTC
V: TRBV12-3/TRBV12-4; D: .; size: .; J: TRBJ1-2; CDR3: CASSFGDTGYYGYTF; DNA: TGTGCCAGCAGTTTTGGGGACACGGGCTATTATGGCTACACCTTC
V: TRBV4-3; D: .; size: .; J: TRBJ2-7; CDR3: CASSQTLPGGLWTYEQYF; DNA: TGCGCCAGCAGCCAAACCCTCCCCGGGGGGCTTTGGACCTACGAGCAGTACTTC
V: TRBV6-2/TRBV6-3; D: TRBD2; size: few; J: TRBJ2-1; CDR3: CASSLSTSGGNNEQFF; DNA: TGTGCCAGCAGTCTATCCACTAGCGGGGGTAACAATGAGCAGTTCTTC
V: TRBV18; D: TRBD1; size: .; J: TRBJ2-1; CDR3: CASSPPGTGGYNEQFF; DNA: TGTGCCAGCTCACCACCCGGGACAGGGGGGTACAATGAGCAGTTCTTC
V: TRBV5-1; D: TRBD2; size: .; J: TRBJ2-3; CDR3: CASSLISGGAMINTQYF; DNA: TGCGCCAGCAGCTTGATTAGCGGGGGGGCGATGATCAATACGCAGTATTTT
V: TRBV5-1; D: .; size: many; J: TRBJ2-1; CDR3: CASTGSYNEQFF; DNA: TGCGCCAGCACTGGCTCCTACAATGAGCAGTTCTTC
V: TRBV28; D: .; size: .; J: TRBJ1-1; CDR3: CASSFRAVGTEAFF; DNA: TGTGCCAGCAGTTTCAGGGCTGTGGGCACTGAAGCTTTCTTT
V: TRBV7-6; D: .; size: few; J: TRBJ1-2; CDR3: CASSPGSVPNYGYTF; DNA: TGTGCCAGCAGCCCTGGTTCGGTCCCTAACTATGGCTACACCTTC
V: TRBV29-1; D: .; size: .; J: TRBJ2-1; CDR3: CSVEYSEQFF; DNA: TGCAGCGTCGAGTACAGTGAGCAGTTCTTC
V: TRBV6-5; D: TRBD2; size: many; J: TRBJ2-1; CDR3: CASSPFLAGVYNEQFF; DNA: TGTGCCAGCAGTCCCTTTCTAGCGGGGGTATACAATGAGCAGTTCTTC
V: TRBV2; D: .; size: few; J: TRBJ1-2; CDR3: CASSAQMEGYTF; DNA: TGTGCCAGCAGTGCCCAGATGGAAGGCTACACCTTC
V: TRBV15; D: .; size: few; J: TRBJ1-3; CDR3: CATSRDFGPDSGNTIYF; DNA: TGTGCCACCAGCAGAGATTTCGGGCCAGACTCTGGAAACACCATATATTTT
V: TRBV7-9; D: .; size: .; J: TRBJ1-4; CDR3: CASSLVWGGLNEKLFF; DNA: TGTGCCAGCAGCTTAGTATGGGGCGGATTAAATGAAAAACTGTTTTTT
V: TRBV25-1; D: .; size: .; J: TRBJ1-2; CDR3: CASVGSGVNYGYTF; DNA: TGTGCCAGCGTAGGATCGGGGGTAAACTATGGCTACACCTTC
V: TRBV20-1; D: .; size: .; J: TRBJ2-3; CDR3: CSASPPPYQASTDAQYF; DNA: TGCAGTGCTAGCCCCCCCCCTTATCAAGCTAGCACAGATGCGCAGTATTTT
V: TRBV2; D: TRBD2; size: few; J: TRBJ2-1; CDR3: CASSISSGSSYNEQFF; DNA: TGTGCCAGCAGTATCTCGAGCGGGAGCTCCTACAATGAGCAGTTCTTC
V: TRBV29-1; D: .; size: few; J: TRBJ1-2; CDR3: CSGGQIYGYTF; DNA: TGCAGCGGGGGGCAGATCTATGGCTACACCTTC
V: TRBV7-2; D: .; size: once; J: TRBJ2-5; CDR3: CTSSLDYQETQYF; DNA: TGTACCAGCAGCTTAGACTATCAAGAGACCCAGTACTTC
V: TRBV12-3/TRBV12-4; D: .; size: .; J: TRBJ1-3; CDR3: CASSFVRDLHGNTIYF; DNA: TGTGCCAGCAGTTTCGTCCGGGACCTCCATGGAAACACCATATATTTT
V: TRBV7-8; D: .; size: .; J: TRBJ1-6; CDR3: CASSVGPNSPLHF; DNA: TGTGCCAGCAGCGTCGGACCTAATTCACCCCTCCACTTT
V: TRBV6-5; D: TRBD1; size: few; J: TRBJ2-4; CDR3: CASSTQGANIQYF; DNA: TGTGCCAGCAGTACCCAGGGGGCAAACATTCAGTACTTC
V: TRBV9; D: .; size: .; J: TRBJ2-5; CDR3: CASSVVVGETQYF; DNA: TGTGCCAGCAGCGTAGTAGTGGGAGAGACCCAGTACTTC
V: TRBV7-2; D: .; size: .; J: TRBJ1-2; CDR3: CASSPRPVTNYGYTF; DNA: TGTGCCAGCAGCCCCCGGCCGGTTACTAACTATGGCTACACCTTC